One sample yielded the 17 T cell receptor beta chains listed below, sequenced in a study of OX40 agonist ivuxolimab in advanced cancers. TCRdb keeps only in-frame clones here, not all; method: immunoSEQ multiplex PCR. The sample has 60,000 to 90,000 clones; 88% are singletons. Sequencing was performed on CD4+ or CD8+ T cells sorted from blood, taken in a trial of the OX40 agonist ivuxolimab. The receptor source for this set is an adult with an advanced solid tumor such as melanoma, head and neck, liver or kidney cancer.

This chain connects TRBV9 to TRBJ1-2, with D perhaps matching TRBD1 (6 bases). Germline CDR1 reads SGDLS; CDR2 reads YYNGEE. V was clipped by 2 bases and J by 0 bases, with 14 bases between them. The CDR3 loop spans 16 amino acids. The CDR3 reads CASSVLGTPANYGYTF. The CDR3 coding sequence is TGTGCCAGCAGCGTGCTCGGGACACCAGCTAACTATGGCTACACCTTC.

The V and J genes are TRBV4-2 and TRBJ1-1; D uncertain. V was pared by 2 bases and J by 3 bases, with 10 bases between. This CDR3 comprises 14 residues. The germline V gene has CDR1 LGHNA and CDR2 YNFKEQ. The chain's CDR3 is CASSQNMRDTEAFF. The CDR3 DNA reads TGTGCCAGCAGCCAAAATATGAGGGACACTGAAGCTTTCTTT.

The genes are TRBV18 and TRBJ2-7; TRBD2 matches at 10 bases. The CDR3 loop spans 15 amino acids. Trimming at V came to 4 bases and at J to 0 bases, leaving 3 bases not matched to a gene. From germline, CDR1 is KGHSH and CDR2 LQKENI. CDR3: CASSLGTSDSYEQYF. The CDR3 DNA is TGTGCCAGCTCACTCGGGACTAGCGACTCCTACGAGCAGTACTTC.

The V call is TRBV18, the J call TRBJ2-2, with 11 bases that match TRBD1. After removal of 4 bases from V and 3 bases from J, the junction contained 7 bases not matched to a gene. The CDR3 has 17 residues. Germline CDR1 reads KGHSH; CDR2 reads LQKENI. CDR3: CASSRLPGQGDTGELFF. For the CDR3, the DNA is TGTGCCAGCTCACGCTTGCCGGGACAGGGGGACACCGGGGAGCTGTTTTTT.

The J gene is TRBJ2-5, the V gene TRBV6-6, with D perhaps TRBD1 (5 bases). The J call is doubtful: the DNA matches TRBJ2-7 better. In germline, CDR1 is MNHNY, CDR2 SVGAGI (reference sequence). The CDR3 spans 13 residues. CDR3 amino acids: CASSRQLTYEQYF. CDR3 nucleotide sequence: TGTGCCAGCAGCCGACAGTTGACCTACGAGCAGTACTTC.

The chain joins TRBV5-1 to TRBJ2-1; TRBD1 agrees at 11 bases. V trimming: 4 bases; J trimming: 9 bases; junction bases outside the gene matches: 15. Looked up from germline, CDR1 is SGHRS and CDR2 is YFSETQ. The CDR3 extends over 17 amino acids. The CDR3 nucleotides are TGCGCCAGCAGCCCCCTGGGACAGGGGGTAAGTTCGGGTGAGCAGTTCTTC. Translation gives CASSPLGQGVSSGEQFF.

The chain has TRBV29-1 and TRBJ1-1; tentative D call: TRBD1 (6 bases). Trimming cost V 7 bases and J 0 bases, with 9 bases left between them. The CDR3 sequence is 12 residues long. Looked up from germline, CDR1 is SQVTM and CDR2 is ANQGSEA. The CDR3 here is CSAQGMNTEAFF. CDR3 sequence (DNA): TGCAGCGCACAGGGTATGAACACTGAAGCTTTCTTT.

V is TRBV5-6 and J is TRBJ2-5, with 7 bases aligning to TRBD2. The CDR3 loop spans 16 amino acids. V was pared by 0 bases and J by 5 bases, with 10 bases of the junction left unmatched. The germline CDR1 and CDR2 sequences are SGHDT and YYEEEE. DNA for the CDR3: TGTGCCAGCAGCTTGGGGCTGGCGGGAGAGGGGGAGACCCAGTACTTC. Translated: CASSLGLAGEGETQYF.

The chain uses TRBV7-9 and TRBJ2-5, with no clear D. The CDR3 runs to 14 residues. Germline values: CDR1 SEHNR, CDR2 FQNEAQ (reference sequence). V was pared by 1 base and J by 4 bases, with 10 bases between. DNA for the CDR3: TGTGCCAGCAGCTTAGGCGCAGGCTCAGAGACCCAGTACTTC. Amino acid sequence: CASSLGAGSETQYF.

This sequence joins TRBV11-3 and TRBJ1-1; 8 bases match TRBD1. The CDR3 contains 14 residues. Germline V CDR1 and CDR2: SGHNT, YENEEA. V gave up 4 bases and J gave up 3 bases; unmatched junction bases: 4. For the CDR3, the DNA is TGTGCCAGCAGCTCCCGGGACAGGCACACTGAAGCTTTCTTT. It specifies CASSSRDRHTEAFF. Together with reference TRBV11-3 and TRBJ1-1, the CDR3 gives the full variable domain: EAGVVQSPRYKIIEKKQPVAFWCNPISGHNTLYWYLQNLGQGPELLIRYENEEAVDDSQLPKDRFSAERLKGVDSTLKIQPAELGDSAVYLCASSSRDRHTEAFFGQGTRLTVV.

The CDR3 DNA reads as TGTGCTAGTGGTCACGGACTGGAAGAGACCCAGTACTTC. Residues: CASGHGLEETQYF. The genes are TRBV12-5 and TRBJ2-5, with D maybe TRBD2 (5 bases). The CDR3 contains 13 residues. The V gene lost 5 bases and the J gene lost 3 bases, with 10 bases spanning the gap. Germline V gene sequence: CDR1 LGHNT, CDR2 FRNRAP.

CDR3 bases: TGCGCCAGCAGCCAAGAAAGGAGACAGGAAGCCTACGAGCAGTACTTC. This codes for CASSQERRQEAYEQYF. The V and J genes are TRBV4-1 and TRBJ2-7, with D tentatively TRBD1 (6 bases). The CDR3 loop spans 16 amino acids. Looked up from germline, CDR1 is MGHRA and CDR2 is YSYEKL. V was cut by 0 bases and J by 2 bases, with 14 bases left in between.

V gene TRBV7-2 combines with J gene TRBJ2-5; 15 nucleotides match TRBD2. Looked up from germline, CDR1 is SGHTA and CDR2 is FQGNSA. CDR3 length: 17 residues. The junction had 10 bases not matched to a gene; V was cut back by 7 bases and J by 4 bases. Written as DNA, the CDR3 is TGTGCCAGCAACTCGGGGACTAGCGGGGGGCTGATAGAGACCCAGTACTTC. Its protein is CASNSGTSGGLIETQYF.

The gene calls are TRBV28 and TRBJ1-2; D ambiguous. The CDR3 has 16 amino acids. CDR1 and CDR2 from the germline V gene are MDHEN and SYDVKM. The V gene lost 3 bases and the J gene lost 6 bases, with 20 bases spanning the gap. The CDR3 here is CASSLANSLLSHGYTF. The CDR3 DNA reads TGTGCCAGCAGTTTGGCCAACTCCCTTCTATCCCATGGCTACACCTTC.

The chain recombines TRBV18 with TRBJ2-3; 13 bases map to TRBD2. CDR1 is KGHSH and CDR2 is LQKENI in the germline V gene. This CDR3 region has 16 residues. V shed 5 bases and J 2 bases; nucleotides not matched to a gene: 4. CDR3 in DNA: TGTGCCAGCTCAGCACTAGCGGGAGGGAACACAGATACGCAGTATTTT. It yields the protein CASSALAGGNTDTQYF.

The CDR3 is CASSLRVSGGTDTQYF. The CDR3 DNA reads TGTGCCAGCAGCTTAAGGGTGTCAGGGGGTACAGATACGCAGTATTTT. The J gene is TRBJ2-3, the V gene TRBV11-3; 7 positions match TRBD1. CDR1 and CDR2 from the germline V gene are SGHNT and YENEEA. J gave up 3 bases and V 2 bases, and 8 bases lay outside the gene matches. CDR3 size: 16 residues.

In its sample, this clone was seen once. The rearrangement links TRBV11-2 to TRBJ1-3; the D gene is possibly TRBD1 (5 bases). CDR1 and CDR2 from the germline V gene are SGHAT and FQNNGV. V was cut by 3 bases and J by 3 bases, with 12 bases left in between. This CDR3 has 15 residues. CDR3 nucleotides: TGTGCCAGCAGCTTGGGACGGAGGAGTGGAAACACCATATATTTT. Its protein is CASSLGRRSGNTIYF.